These 26 T cell receptor beta chains originate from one sample sequenced in a study of blood T cell repertoires in COVID-19. Sequenced by immunoSEQ multiplex PCR; TCRdb stores in-frame clones only, minus some. The table has about 190,000 clones, about 81% seen once. Sequencing used PBMCs or T cells enriched from blood (not recorded which). The receptors stem from a woman aged 25-40 years who had recovered from COVID-19.

The V gene is TRBV2, the J gene TRBJ2-4; 8 bases map to TRBD1. The V gene end was trimmed by 6 bases and the J gene end by 3 bases; junction bases not matched to a gene: 7. Germline-derived CDR1 and CDR2 are SNHLY and FYNNEI. This CDR3 spans 15 amino acids. Written as DNA, the CDR3 is TGTGCCAGCAGGGACGGACAGGGAGGCAAAAACATTCAGTACTTC. It encodes CASRDGQGGKNIQYF.

The chain has TRBV7-2 and TRBJ2-2; 8 bases match TRBD2. Germline lookup yields CDR1 SGHTA and CDR2 FQGNSA. The CDR3 runs 14 residues. Germline trimming cut 4 bases from V and 4 bases from J; bases unmatched to any gene: 2. This CDR3 is CASSSGGVTGELFF. Written as DNA, the CDR3 is TGTGCCAGCAGCTCCGGGGGGGTCACCGGGGAGCTGTTTTTT.

The chain carries TRBV10-3 and TRBJ2-3, with D perhaps TRBD1 (6 bases). Germline V lookup: CDR1 ENHRY, CDR2 SYGVKD. V gave up 11 bases and J gave up 2 bases, with 14 bases separating them. The CDR3 has 13 amino acids. The DNA of the CDR3 is TGTGCCGCACAGGGCGAATCCACAGATACGCAGTATTTT. This encodes CAAQGESTDTQYF.

This rearrangement joins TRBV5-1 to TRBJ1-3; D ambiguous. CDR1 and CDR2 from the germline V gene are SGHRS and YFSETQ. The length of the CDR3 is 14 residues. The V and J ends lost 0 bases and 1 base respectively, with 5 bases between them. For the CDR3, the DNA is TGCGCCAGCAGCTTGGGGACTTCTGGAAACACCATATATTTT. Protein product: CASSLGTSGNTIYF.

The chain's CDR3 is CASSLFSPSRSSYNSPLHF. The CDR3 DNA follows: TGTGCCAGCAGTTTATTTAGCCCCTCAAGGAGCTCCTATAATTCACCCCTCCACTTT. The J gene is TRBJ1-6, the V gene TRBV27; D remains ambiguous. V shed 1 base and J shed 0 bases, with 16 bases lying between them. Germline CDR1 is MNHEY and CDR2 is SMNVEV (reference sequence). This CDR3 is 19 amino acids long.

A few counts support this clone. The chain combines TRBV7-2 with TRBJ2-1; weak D call: TRBD2 (7 bases). The V end was cut by 2 bases, the J end by 7 bases, with 24 bases between. CDR3 length equals 18 residues. In germline, CDR1 is SGHTA, CDR2 FQGNSA. The CDR3 loop reads CASSLWLPRGRGGNEQFF. Here the CDR3 DNA reads TGTGCCAGCAGCTTATGGTTGCCCAGGGGCAGGGGAGGGAATGAGCAGTTCTTC.

J is TRBJ1-2 and V is TRBV27; 7 nucleotides agree with TRBD1. The CDR3 is made up of 14 amino acids. Unmatched junction bases numbered 10, after V lost 6 bases and J lost 6 bases. Germline V CDR1 and CDR2: MNHEY, SMNVEV (reference sequence). The CDR3 DNA sequence: TGTGCCAGCAGCTACAGGGGTCCCCTGGATGGCTACACCTTC. It is translated as CASSYRGPLDGYTF.

The V call is TRBV18, the J call TRBJ2-5, with TRBD1 matching over 7 bases. From germline, CDR1 is KGHSH and CDR2 LQKENI. CDR3 length: 15 amino acids. V lost 3 bases and J lost 0; bases outside the gene matches: 4. The CDR3 sequence is CASSPRTGYQETQYF. CDR3 coding DNA: TGTGCCAGCTCACCGAGGACAGGATACCAAGAGACCCAGTACTTC.

V gene TRBV27 combines with J gene TRBJ2-3; 13 bases align to TRBD2. Germline loops: CDR1 MNHEY, CDR2 SMNVEV (reference sequence). The CDR3 sequence is 17 residues long. V lost 0 bases, J lost 4 bases, and 4 bases stayed unmatched. This chain's CDR3 is CASSLSRLAGGSDTQYF. DNA for the CDR3: TGTGCCAGCAGTTTATCCCGACTAGCGGGGGGCTCAGATACGCAGTATTTT.

The chain is built from TRBV2 and TRBJ2-7; D might be TRBD2 (5 bases). V lost 5 bases to trimming and J lost 3 bases, with 8 bases between them. The CDR3 is 12 amino acids. Looked up from germline, CDR1 is SNHLY and CDR2 is FYNNEI. This CDR3 reads CASSTDYYEQYV. The CDR3 region has the DNA TGTGCCAGCAGTACCGACTACTACGAGCAGTACGTC.

This clone was counted only a few times. The chain links TRBV30 to TRBJ1-2; 9 bases line up with TRBD1. V lost 1 base to trimming and J lost 8 bases; unmatched junction nucleotides: 8. CDR1 is GTSNPN and CDR2 is SVGIG in the germline V gene (reference sequence). The CDR3 is 14 residues long. The CDR3 loop reads CAWSGAPQGAGYTF. DNA of the CDR3: TGTGCCTGGAGTGGGGCTCCACAGGGGGCAGGCTACACCTTC.

V usage is TRBV4-1 and J usage is TRBJ1-5; unclear D gene. V gave up 4 bases and J gave up 2 bases, with 9 bases separating them. Germline V gives CDR1 MGHRA, CDR2 YSYEKL. The CDR3 is 14 residues long. CDR3 in amino acids: CASSLFGGNQPQHF. CDR3 coding DNA: TGCGCCAGCAGCCTATTCGGGGGCAATCAGCCCCAGCATTTT.

The chain couples TRBV5-4 to TRBJ1-1; 7 bases align to TRBD1. Germline V CDR1 and CDR2: SGHNT, YYREEE (reference sequence). The CDR3 sequence is 13 residues long. With V trimmed by 6 bases and J by 1 base, 3 bases remained unmatched. The CDR3 DNA sequence: TGTGCCAGCAACAGGGGCCCGAACACTGAAGCTTTCTTT. This gives the protein CASNRGPNTEAFF. Drawing the rest from reference TRBV5-4 and TRBJ1-1, the complete variable domain is ETGVTQSPTHLIKTRGQQVTLRCSSQSGHNTVSWYQQALGQGPQFIFQYYREEENGRGNFPPRFSGLQFPNYSSELNVNALELDDSALYLCASNRGPNTEAFFGQGTRLTVV.

The chain has TRBV27 and TRBJ1-5; D perhaps matches TRBD1 (5 bases). In germline, CDR1 is MNHEY, CDR2 SMNVEV (reference sequence). The CDR3 sequence is 14 residues long. V lost 3 bases and J 3 bases, leaving 9 bases between the germline ends. CDR3 sequence (DNA): TGTGCCAGCAGTTTTGACAGTCCCAATCAGCCCCAGCATTTT. Translation: CASSFDSPNQPQHF.

This clone was observed a single time. The chain employs TRBV7-2 and TRBJ1-2; 11 bases align to TRBD1. The junction had 2 bases not matched to a gene; V was cut back by 1 base and J by 4 bases. Germline values: CDR1 SGHTA, CDR2 FQGNSA. The CDR3 sequence is 15 residues long. CDR3 region: CASSLGTGGFYGYTF. The CDR3 DNA sequence: TGTGCCAGCAGCTTAGGGACAGGGGGCTTCTATGGCTACACCTTC.

CDR3: CASSLLQFNSPLHF. The CDR3 nucleotides are TGTGCCAGCAGTTTATTACAGTTTAATTCACCCCTCCACTTT. This rearrangement joins TRBV28 to TRBJ1-6; unclear D gene. CDR3 length: 14 amino acids. CDR1 and CDR2 from the germline V gene are MDHEN and SYDVKM. V dropped 1 base and J dropped 6 bases, with 7 bases sitting between them.

This chain uses TRBV24-1 with TRBJ1-4; 7 nucleotides align to TRBD1. Germline CDR1 reads KGHDR; CDR2 reads SFDVKD. V trimming: 3 bases; J trimming: 7 bases; junction bases outside the gene matches: 10. The CDR3 extends over 16 amino acids. DNA for the CDR3: TGTGCCACCAGTGATGCGACACAGGGGAAAGTTGAAAAACTGTTTTTT. It codes for CATSDATQGKVEKLFF.

The chain links TRBV3-1 (or the pseudogene TRBV3-2) to TRBJ2-2; 14 bases agree with TRBD2. V lost 6 bases to trimming and J lost 3 bases; unmatched junction nucleotides: 3. The CDR3 extends over 16 amino acids. Germline CDR1 reads LGHDT; CDR2 reads YNNKEL (reference sequence). CDR3 loop: CASSQTSGRDTGELFF. CDR3 in DNA: TGTGCCAGCAGTCAGACTAGCGGGAGGGACACCGGGGAGCTGTTTTTT.

This chain links TRBV14 with TRBJ1-2; tentatively, D is TRBD1 (6 bases). Trimming stripped 8 bases from V and 8 bases from J, with 18 bases between. Germline CDR1 reads SGHDN; CDR2 reads FVKESK. This CDR3 has 13 amino acids. The CDR3 loop is CASAYIQGGGYTF. The CDR3 nucleotides read TGTGCCAGCGCCTATATACAGGGCGGGGGCTACACCTTC. Using reference TRBV14 and TRBJ1-2 for the parts outside the CDR3, the full variable domain is EAGVTQFPSHSVIEKGQTVTLRCDPISGHDNLYWYRRVMGKEIKFLLHFVKESKQDESGMPNNRFLAERTGGTYSTLKVQPAELEDSGVYFCASAYIQGGGYTFGSGTRLTVV.

This chain links TRBV30 with TRBJ2-1, with D unclear. CDR1 is GTSNPN, CDR2 SVGIG, per germline (reference sequence). The germline V and J ends were trimmed by 0 bases and 9 bases, with 9 bases remaining between them. The CDR3 loop spans 12 amino acids. DNA of the CDR3: TGTGCCTGGAGTGTACCCCTAGGTGAGCAGTTCTTC. Amino acid sequence: CAWSVPLGEQFF.

The V call is TRBV6-5, the J call TRBJ1-5; D is perhaps TRBD1 (5 bases). Trimming took 6 bases from V and 2 from J, leaving 11 bases between them. Germline CDR1 MNHEY, CDR2 SVGAGI. The CDR3 has 14 residues. The CDR3 loop reads CASREGRRNQPQHF. The CDR3 DNA is TGTGCCAGCAGGGAGGGGAGGCGCAATCAGCCCCAGCATTTT.

The chain carries TRBV27 and TRBJ1-5; weak D call: TRBD1 (6 bases). Trimming removed 6 bases from V and 4 bases from J, with 10 bases in between. Germline V CDR1 and CDR2: MNHEY, SMNVEV (reference sequence). The CDR3 is made up of 13 amino acids. The CDR3 is CASRDRKNQPQHF. In DNA form, the CDR3 reads TGTGCCAGCAGGGACAGAAAGAATCAGCCCCAGCATTTT.

This chain links TRBV5-4 with TRBJ2-5; 7 nucleotides line up with TRBD2. This CDR3 has 15 residues. The J segment lost 5 bases and the V segment lost 0 bases, leaving 7 bases of the junction unmatched. CDR1 is SGHNT, CDR2 YYREEE, per germline (reference sequence). For the CDR3, the DNA is TGTGCCAGCAGCTTGGGCGGGAGAGAGTGGGAGACCCAGTACTTC. This translates into CASSLGGREWETQYF.

V usage is TRBV19 and J usage is TRBJ2-5, with TRBD1 matching over 9 bases. CDR3 length: 15 residues. The trim removed 3 bases at V and 6 bases at J, leaving 8 bases unmatched. Germline CDR1 LNHDA, CDR2 SQIVND (reference sequence). The CDR3 region has the DNA TGTGCCAGTAGTATTCCCGGACAGGGGCGGAAGACCCAGTACTTC. This sequence encodes CASSIPGQGRKTQYF.

The V gene is TRBV11-3, the J gene TRBJ1-1, with D possibly matching TRBD1 (5 bases). V lost 6 bases to trimming and J lost 4 bases, with 15 bases between them. CDR3 size: 14 residues. The germline V gene encodes CDR1 SGHNT and CDR2 YENEEA. In DNA form, the CDR3 reads TGTGCCAGCAGAGCGGGGGGACCGGGCACTGAAGCTTTCTTT. It translates to CASRAGGPGTEAFF.

This chain uses TRBV18 with TRBJ1-1; D is uncertain. V lost 3 bases to trimming and J lost 1 base, with 9 bases between them. The length of the CDR3 is 14 residues. Germline CDR1 reads KGHSH; CDR2 reads LQKENI. The CDR3 loop reads CASSPNSPNTEAFF. CDR3 bases: TGTGCCAGCTCACCCAACAGCCCGAACACTGAAGCTTTCTTT. Using reference TRBV18 and TRBJ1-1 for the parts outside the CDR3, the full variable domain is NAGVMQNPRHLVRRRGQEARLRCSPMKGHSHVYWYRQLPEEGLKFMVYLQKENIIDESGMPKERFSAEFPKEGPSILRIQQVVRGDSAAYFCASSPNSPNTEAFFGQGTRLTVV.